These 23 T cell receptor beta chains share one sample of origin, sequenced in a study of identical twins. In TCRdb, the 5' RACE reads were re-called with MiXCR into one record per CDR3 protein. The profile shows 18,000 or so distinct CDR3 sequences, 55% to 75% of them singletons. The sequencing sample was made of memory (CD45RO+) T cells sorted from blood. The receptors come from a woman between 18 and 30 years old in good health. This table probably holds off-target reads from a library built for another chain.

The genes are TRBV6-2 or TRBV6-3 and TRBJ1-6; D is unresolved. Trimming cost V 6 bases and J 9 bases, with 6 bases left between them. CDR3 length: 11 amino acids. Germline lookup yields CDR1 MNHEY and CDR2 SVGEGT. The CDR3 coding sequence is TGTGCCAGCAGGGGTACTTCACCCCTCCACTTT. It encodes CASRGTSPLHF.

The chain links TRBV25-1 to TRBJ2-7; 8 bases fit TRBD1. With V trimmed by 5 bases and J by 2 bases, 2 bases remained unmatched. The CDR3 sequence is 13 residues long. CDR1 MGHDK and CDR2 SYGVNS come from the germline V gene. CDR3 loop: CASSWTGTYEQYF. CDR3 sequence (DNA): TGTGCCAGCAGTTGGACAGGGACCTACGAGCAGTACTTC.

The J gene is TRBJ2-2, the V gene TRBV6-5, with 14 bases lining up with TRBD2. Germline CDR1 MNHEY, CDR2 SVGAGI. The trim removed 2 bases at V and 2 bases at J, leaving 4 bases unmatched. The CDR3 spans 18 residues. CDR3 nucleotides: TGTGCCAGCAGTTACCGGGGACTAGCGGGAGTAAACACCGGGGAGCTGTTTTTT. Translating it yields CASSYRGLAGVNTGELFF.

The chain links TRBV20-1 to TRBJ2-3; 10 bases agree with TRBD2. The CDR3 consists of 18 residues. V lost 6 bases, J lost 2 bases, and 17 bases stayed unmatched. In germline, CDR1 is DFQATT, CDR2 SNEGSKA (reference sequence). The CDR3 region is CSAQGGPETSGNTDTQYF. The CDR3 DNA reads as TGCAGTGCCCAAGGGGGACCCGAAACTAGCGGGAACACAGATACGCAGTATTTT.

The V call is TRBV29-1, the J call TRBJ2-2; D is uncertain. CDR1 and CDR2 (germline): SQVTM, ANQGSEA. The CDR3 loop spans 12 amino acids. V lost 3 bases, J lost 8 bases, and 10 bases lay in between. CDR3 DNA sequence: TGCAGCGTTGAGATTCTTCCGGGGGAGCTGTTTTTT. Encoded protein: CSVEILPGELFF.

The V and J genes are TRBV10-3 and TRBJ1-1; 7 bases are shared with TRBD1. This CDR3 contains 16 residues. CDR1 and CDR2 from the germline V gene are ENHRY and SYGVKD. V dropped 6 bases and J dropped 1; count of bases not matched to a gene: 11. CDR3 nucleotides: TGTGCCATCAGCCCCAGAGGAGGGACAGCGAACACTGAAGCTTTCTTT. Amino acid sequence: CAISPRGGTANTEAFF.

The chain recombines TRBV28 with TRBJ2-7; D is undetermined. V lost 10 bases to trimming and J lost 5 bases, with 15 bases between them. The CDR3 has 12 amino acids. Germline CDR1 and CDR2: MDHEN and SYDVKM. CDR3 loop: CATTRDVHEQYF. CDR3 nucleotide sequence: TGTGCCACCACAAGAGACGTCCACGAGCAGTACTTC.

The chain has TRBV5-4 and TRBJ2-1; perhaps TRBD1 as D (5 bases). The germline V gene encodes CDR1 SGHNT and CDR2 YYREEE (reference sequence). There are 13 residues in the CDR3. V was pared by 0 bases and J by 8 bases, with 9 bases between. The CDR3 DNA sequence: TGTGCCAGCAGCTTGGCAGGGATCCATGAGCAGTTCTTC. The encoded protein is CASSLAGIHEQFF.

This rearrangement joins TRBV15 to TRBJ2-1; D assignment may be TRBD1 or TRBD2 (5 bases each). This CDR3 contains 15 residues. V was trimmed by 1 base and J by 6 bases, leaving 13 bases between them. CDR1 LNHNV and CDR2 YYDKDF come from the germline V gene (reference sequence). The DNA for the CDR3 is TGTGCCACCAGCAGAGGGGGGACCCAGGGCAATGAGCAGTTCTTC. Its protein is CATSRGGTQGNEQFF.

This chain connects TRBV6-1 to TRBJ1-2; D gene uncertain. The CDR3 loop spans 14 amino acids. V lost 1 base, J lost 8 bases, and 14 bases lay in between. Germline V CDR1 and CDR2: MNHNS, SASEGT. The CDR3 reads CASSEGWNAWGYTF. CDR3 nucleotides: TGTGCCAGCAGTGAAGGGTGGAATGCCTGGGGCTACACCTTC.

The rearrangement links TRBV5-1 to TRBJ1-2; no reliable D call. The CDR3 totals 13 residues. Trimming removed 0 bases from V and 4 bases from J, with 7 bases in between. CDR1 SGHRS and CDR2 YFSETQ come from the germline V gene. Here the CDR3 reads CASSLDPVYGYTF. CDR3 bases: TGCGCCAGCAGCTTGGATCCGGTCTATGGCTACACCTTC.

V and J are TRBV29-1 and TRBJ2-3, with D unclear. Trimming left V 4 bases short and J 2 bases short, with 13 bases between. Germline V CDR1 and CDR2: SQVTM, ANQGSEA. This CDR3 contains 14 residues. The chain's CDR3 is CSVGDGSSTDTQYF. The CDR3, as DNA: TGCAGCGTTGGCGACGGATCATCCACAGATACGCAGTATTTT.

This sequence joins TRBV15 and TRBJ2-7; D perhaps matches TRBD2 (8 bases). V gave up 8 bases and J gave up 2 bases, with 19 bases separating them. There are 15 residues in the CDR3. Per germline, CDR1 LNHNV and CDR2 YYDKDF (reference sequence). The CDR3 sequence: CATSHRGGTAYEQYF. The CDR3 nucleotides are TGTGCCACCTCCCACCGGGGGGGGACAGCCTACGAGCAGTACTTC.

V is TRBV5-1 and J is TRBJ2-7; the match to TRBD1 covers 7 bases. Germline values: CDR1 SGHRS, CDR2 YFSETQ. The length of the CDR3 is 16 residues. V lost 4 bases to trimming and J lost 1 base; unmatched junction nucleotides: 11. The CDR3 protein is CASSHLTTGISYEQYF. Written as DNA, the CDR3 is TGCGCCAGCAGCCACCTCACGACAGGGATATCCTACGAGCAGTACTTC.

The V call is TRBV6-5, the J call TRBJ2-5; 11 bases align to TRBD2. The CDR3 is 15 amino acids. The germline CDR1 and CDR2 sequences are MNHEY and SVGAGI. After removal of 4 bases from V and 4 bases from J, the junction contained 5 bases not matched to a gene. The DNA of the CDR3 is TGTGCCAGCAGTTCCCCTAGCGGGAGGACAGAGACCCAGTACTTC. Amino acid sequence: CASSSPSGRTETQYF.

This clonotype was observed a single time. The V call is TRBV29-1, the J call TRBJ2-7; D is uncertain. V was shortened by 6 bases and J by 0 bases, with 9 bases between the two germline ends. Germline lookup yields CDR1 SQVTM and CDR2 ANQGSEA. The CDR3 extends over 12 amino acids. This CDR3 reads CSVTLSSYEQYF. As DNA, the CDR3 is TGCAGCGTCACACTGAGCTCCTACGAGCAGTACTTC.

The rearrangement joins TRBV2 to TRBJ2-7; D not resolved. V was clipped by 2 bases and J by 3 bases, with 11 bases between them. CDR1 is SNHLY, CDR2 FYNNEI, per germline. The CDR3 consists of 14 residues. CDR3 in DNA: TGTGCCAGCAGTGAAAAGGCAGCCCGCTACGAGCAGTACTTC. Protein: CASSEKAARYEQYF.

The chain employs TRBV7-6 and TRBJ2-5; TRBD2 matches at 10 bases. The junction had 4 bases not matched to a gene; V was cut back by 5 bases and J by 4 bases. The CDR3 consists of 14 residues. CDR1 is SGHVS, CDR2 FNYEAQ, per germline. Here the CDR3 reads CASSHRLAGETQYF. As DNA, the CDR3 is TGTGCCAGCAGCCACCGACTAGCGGGAGAGACCCAGTACTTC.

The chain carries TRBV12-3 or TRBV12-4 and TRBJ1-5, with 8 bases identical to TRBD1. Losses at the gene ends were 3 bases for V and 2 bases for J; bases not matched to a gene: 9. The CDR3 runs to 17 residues. The CDR3 here is CASSFRGQGRGNQPQHF. The CDR3 DNA reads as TGTGCCAGCAGTTTCAGAGGACAGGGAAGAGGCAATCAGCCCCAGCATTTT.

The V call is TRBV7-9, the J call TRBJ1-1, with D perhaps matching TRBD1 (6 bases). V shed 5 bases and J shed 1 base, with 17 bases lying between them. Looked up from germline, CDR1 is SEHNR and CDR2 is FQNEAQ (reference sequence). The CDR3 has 16 residues. The CDR3: CASSISIQGPNTEAFF. The CDR3 nucleotides read TGTGCCAGCAGCATATCAATCCAGGGGCCGAACACTGAAGCTTTCTTT.

The chain joins TRBV6-1 to TRBJ2-4; D is ambiguous. CDR3 size: 12 residues. Trimming took 7 bases from V and 6 from J, leaving 10 bases between them. Germline V CDR1 and CDR2: MNHNS, SASEGT. The CDR3, as DNA: TGTGCCAGCACCCCAACTGGAAACATTCAGTACTTC. Protein product: CASTPTGNIQYF.

The chain links TRBV20-1 to TRBJ2-4; no clear D gene. The CDR3 totals 13 residues. Germline CDR1 reads DFQATT; CDR2 reads SNEGSKA (reference sequence). The germline V and J ends were trimmed by 5 bases and 0 bases, with 8 bases remaining between them. In DNA, the CDR3 is TGCAGTGCTCCCAGGACAGCCAAAAACATTCAGTACTTC. Translated, it gives CSAPRTAKNIQYF.

This clonotype was picked up one time. CDR3 bases: TGTGCCAGCAGCCCCCGGGGGTATACGCAGTATTTT. Translation: CASSPRGYTQYF. The chain combines TRBV14 with TRBJ2-3; D perhaps matches TRBD2 (6 bases). The CDR3 is 12 residues long. Germline-derived CDR1 and CDR2 are SGHDN and FVKESK. The V end lost 4 bases, the J end lost 7 bases, and 9 bases lay between the germline ends. The complete variable domain, with remaining parts taken from reference TRBV14 and TRBJ2-3, reads EAGVTQFPSHSVIEKGQTVTLRCDPISGHDNLYWYRRVMGKEIKFLLHFVKESKQDESGMPNNRFLAERTGGTYSTLKVQPAELEDSGVYFCASSPRGYTQYFGPGTRLTVL.